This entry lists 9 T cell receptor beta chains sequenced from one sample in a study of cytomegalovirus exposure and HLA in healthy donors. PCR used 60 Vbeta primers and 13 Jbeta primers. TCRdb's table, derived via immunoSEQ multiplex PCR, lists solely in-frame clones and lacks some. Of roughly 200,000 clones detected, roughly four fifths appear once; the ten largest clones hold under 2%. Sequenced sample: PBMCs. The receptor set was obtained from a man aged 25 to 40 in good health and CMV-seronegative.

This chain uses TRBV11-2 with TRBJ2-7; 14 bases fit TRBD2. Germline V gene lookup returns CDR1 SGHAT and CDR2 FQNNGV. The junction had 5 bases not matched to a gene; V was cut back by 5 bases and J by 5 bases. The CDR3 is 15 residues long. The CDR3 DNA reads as TGTGCCAGCAGCCGGACTAGCGGGAGGAGCCACGAGCAGTACTTC. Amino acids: CASSRTSGRSHEQYF.

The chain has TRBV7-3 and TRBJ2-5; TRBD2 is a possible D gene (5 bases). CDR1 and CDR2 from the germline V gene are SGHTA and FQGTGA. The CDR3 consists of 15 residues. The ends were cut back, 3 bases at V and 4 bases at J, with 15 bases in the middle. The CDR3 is CASSFGRGDGETQYF. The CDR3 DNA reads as TGTGCCAGCAGCTTTGGCCGGGGAGATGGAGAGACCCAGTACTTC.

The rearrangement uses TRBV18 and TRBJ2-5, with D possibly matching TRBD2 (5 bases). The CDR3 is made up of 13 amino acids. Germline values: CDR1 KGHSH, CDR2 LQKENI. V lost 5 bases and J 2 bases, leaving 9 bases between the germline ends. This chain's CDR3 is CASSEPGQETQYF. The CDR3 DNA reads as TGTGCCAGCTCAGAACCGGGGCAAGAGACCCAGTACTTC.

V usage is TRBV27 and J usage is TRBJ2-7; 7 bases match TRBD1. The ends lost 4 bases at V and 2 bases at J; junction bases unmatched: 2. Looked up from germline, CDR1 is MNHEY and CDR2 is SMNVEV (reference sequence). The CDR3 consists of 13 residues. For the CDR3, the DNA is TGTGCCAGCAGTTACGGGACAGCCTACGAGCAGTACTTC. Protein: CASSYGTAYEQYF.

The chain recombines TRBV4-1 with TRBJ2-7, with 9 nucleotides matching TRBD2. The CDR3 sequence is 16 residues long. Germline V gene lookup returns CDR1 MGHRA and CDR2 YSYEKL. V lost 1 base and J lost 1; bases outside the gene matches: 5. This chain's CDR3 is CASSQGAGGRSYEQYF. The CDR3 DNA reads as TGCGCCAGCAGCCAAGGTGCGGGAGGGCGATCCTACGAGCAGTACTTC.

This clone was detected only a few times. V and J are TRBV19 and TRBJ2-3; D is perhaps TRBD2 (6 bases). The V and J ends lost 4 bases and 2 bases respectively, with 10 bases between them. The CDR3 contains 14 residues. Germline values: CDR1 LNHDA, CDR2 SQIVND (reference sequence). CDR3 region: CASSTASDTDTQYF. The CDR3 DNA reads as TGTGCCAGTAGTACGGCTAGCGACACAGATACGCAGTATTTT.

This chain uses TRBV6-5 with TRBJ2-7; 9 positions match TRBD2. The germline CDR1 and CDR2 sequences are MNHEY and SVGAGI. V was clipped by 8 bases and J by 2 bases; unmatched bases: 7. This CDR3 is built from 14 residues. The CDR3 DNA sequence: TGTGCCAGCCAAGACAGCGGGAGGCCCTACGAGCAGTACTTC. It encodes CASQDSGRPYEQYF.

The CDR3 nucleotides are TGTGCCAGCTCACCAAACCGGATTGTAGCGGAACGAATGACCGGGGAGCTGTTTTTT. As protein: CASSPNRIVAERMTGELFF. The V and J genes are TRBV18 and TRBJ2-2; D is possibly TRBD2 (6 bases). Trimming cost V 2 bases and J 5 bases, with 24 bases left between them. CDR3 length equals 19 residues. Germline assignment: CDR1 KGHSH and CDR2 LQKENI.

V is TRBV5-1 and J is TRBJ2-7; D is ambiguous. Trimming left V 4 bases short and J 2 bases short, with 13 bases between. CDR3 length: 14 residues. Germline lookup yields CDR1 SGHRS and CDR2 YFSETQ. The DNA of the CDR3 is TGCGCCAGCAGCCCTAGGAAGGCAACCTACGAGCAGTACTTC. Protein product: CASSPRKATYEQYF. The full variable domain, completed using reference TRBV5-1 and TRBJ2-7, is KAGVTQTPRYLIKTRGQQVTLSCSPISGHRSVSWYQQTPGQGLQFLFEYFSETQRNKGNFPGRFSGRQFSNSRSEMNVSTLELGDSALYLCASSPRKATYEQYFGPGTRLTVT.